A single sample is the source of the 13 T cell receptor beta chains below, sequenced in a study of cytomegalovirus exposure and HLA in healthy donors. 60 Vbeta and 13 Jbeta primers were used in PCR. Only in-frame clones appear in the TCRdb table, and some are missing; sequencing was by immunoSEQ multiplex PCR. This sample yields about 94,000 clones, of which more than 75% are seen a single time; about 3.8% belongs to the top ten. Sequenced sample: PBMCs. The receptors come from a middle-aged woman in good health and CMV-seronegative.

The chain carries TRBV15 and TRBJ1-2; the D is unclear. This CDR3 spans 15 amino acids. Per the germline V gene, CDR1 is LNHNV and CDR2 is YYDKDF (reference sequence). V lost 0 bases and J 3 bases, leaving 11 bases between the germline ends. As DNA, the CDR3 is TGTGCCACCAGCAGAGAGCGCCCCGGAGACTATGGCTACACCTTC. This codes for CATSRERPGDYGYTF. The full variable domain, rest sourced from reference TRBV15 and TRBJ1-2, is DAMVIQNPRYQVTQFGKPVTLSCSQTLNHNVMYWYQQKSSQAPKLLFHYYDKDFNNEADTPDNFQSRRPNTSFCFLDIRSPGLGDTAMYLCATSRERPGDYGYTFGSGTRLTVV.

This clone was observed a single time. This chain uses TRBV15 with TRBJ1-6; D unclear. The V gene's germline CDR1 is LNHNV and CDR2 YYDKDF (reference sequence). Trimming shortened V by 4 bases and J by 8 bases, and 12 bases separated the two germline ends. The CDR3 has 14 amino acids. The CDR3 loop reads CATSMGWQDSPLHF. The CDR3 DNA reads TGTGCCACCAGCATGGGTTGGCAGGATTCACCCCTCCACTTT. Filled out from reference TRBV15 and TRBJ1-6, the complete variable domain reads DAMVIQNPRYQVTQFGKPVTLSCSQTLNHNVMYWYQQKSSQAPKLLFHYYDKDFNNEADTPDNFQSRRPNTSFCFLDIRSPGLGDTAMYLCATSMGWQDSPLHFGNGTRLTVT.

The chain uses TRBV6-5 and TRBJ2-5, with D unresolved. Germline V lookup: CDR1 MNHEY, CDR2 SVGAGI. The CDR3 sequence is 15 residues long. V lost 1 base, J lost 1 base, and 10 bases lay in between. The CDR3 sequence: CASSYFLESQETQYF. CDR3 in DNA: TGTGCCAGCAGTTACTTTTTAGAATCCCAAGAGACCCAGTACTTC.

The CDR3 coding sequence is TGCGCCAGCAGCCAAGATCTTAAGGGGGCCTACTATGGCTACACCTTC. This sequence encodes CASSQDLKGAYYGYTF. The rearrangement links TRBV4-3 to TRBJ1-2; 7 nucleotides line up with TRBD1. CDR3 length: 16 residues. V gave up 0 bases and J gave up 3 bases; unmatched junction bases: 7. Germline loops: CDR1 LGHNA, CDR2 YSLEER.

The gene calls are TRBV12-5 and TRBJ1-1, with 9 bases that match TRBD1. This CDR3 has 16 residues. V trimming: 3 bases; J trimming: 3 bases; junction bases outside the gene matches: 8. Germline V gives CDR1 LGHNT, CDR2 FRNRAP. The CDR3 nucleotides are TGTGCTAGTGGTTTTGGGACAGGGTACAGGGACACTGAAGCTTTCTTT. Translated: CASGFGTGYRDTEAFF.

The V and J genes are TRBV19 and TRBJ2-3, with 8 bases matching TRBD1. Germline values: CDR1 LNHDA, CDR2 SQIVND (reference sequence). This CDR3 has 14 residues. With V trimmed by 6 bases and J by 3 bases, 5 bases remained unmatched. The CDR3 spells CASRYRGETDTQYF. CDR3 sequence (DNA): TGTGCCAGTAGGTACAGGGGGGAAACAGATACGCAGTATTTT.

This clone was counted between two and nine times. J is TRBJ1-1 and V is TRBV2, with 7 nucleotides matching TRBD1. This CDR3 has 13 residues. The V segment lost 10 bases and the J segment 5 bases; nucleotides outside the gene matches: 10. Germline CDR1 reads SNHLY; CDR2 reads FYNNEI. CDR3 loop: CATSTGRGTEAFF. The DNA of the CDR3 is TGTGCCACATCGACAGGGCGGGGAACTGAAGCTTTCTTT. Filled out from reference TRBV2 and TRBJ1-1, the complete variable domain reads EPEVTQTPSHQVTQMGQEVILRCVPISNHLYFYWYRQILGQKVEFLVSFYNNEISEKSEIFDDQFSVERPDGSNFTLKIRSTKLEDSAMYFCATSTGRGTEAFFGQGTRLTVV.

The chain combines TRBV7-9 with TRBJ1-1, with 8 bases that match TRBD1. V gave up 4 bases and J gave up 7 bases; unmatched junction bases: 8. There are 14 residues in the CDR3. Germline V gene lookup returns CDR1 SEHNR and CDR2 FQNEAQ (reference sequence). CDR3 DNA: TGTGCCAGCAGCTCGTTCAGGGGGCGTCTTGAAGCTTTCTTT. Protein: CASSSFRGRLEAFF. Full variable domain (rest looked up from reference TRBV7-9 and TRBJ1-1): DTGVSQNPRHKITKRGQNVTFRCDPISEHNRLYWYRQTLGQGPEFLTYFQNEAQLEKSRLLSDRFSAERPKGSFSTLEIQRTEQGDSAMYLCASSSFRGRLEAFFGQGTRLTVV.

The gene calls are TRBV2 and TRBJ1-5; perhaps TRBD1 as D (6 bases). CDR3 length equals 16 residues. V was shortened by 2 bases and J by 1 base, with 12 bases between the two germline ends. The germline V gene has CDR1 SNHLY and CDR2 FYNNEI. Here the CDR3 reads CASSERGGWSNQPQHF. The CDR3 DNA reads as TGTGCCAGCAGTGAAAGGGGGGGCTGGAGCAATCAGCCCCAGCATTTT.

The rearrangement links TRBV6-1 to TRBJ2-7; 13 positions match TRBD2. The CDR3 is 15 amino acids. Germline-derived CDR1 and CDR2 are MNHNS and SASEGT. The V segment lost 5 bases and the J segment 3 bases; nucleotides outside the gene matches: 4. CDR3 DNA sequence: TGTGCCAGCAGTACCGGGACTAGCGGGGACTACGAGCAGTACTTC. This sequence encodes CASSTGTSGDYEQYF.

The chain carries TRBV6-1 and TRBJ2-1; 9 positions match TRBD1. Trimming cost V 4 bases and J 8 bases; bases outside gene matches: 9. This CDR3 is 15 amino acids long. CDR1 and CDR2 (germline): MNHNS, SASEGT. CDR3 in DNA: TGTGCCAGCAGTGGAGCGGGACAGGGCCACGATGAGCAGTTCTTC. Its translation is CASSGAGQGHDEQFF.

The chain recombines TRBV4-3 with TRBJ1-6, with 8 nucleotides matching TRBD1. J gave up 9 bases and V 0 bases, and 7 bases lay outside the gene matches. The CDR3 loop spans 16 amino acids. The germline CDR1 and CDR2 sequences are LGHNA and YSLEER. In DNA form, the CDR3 reads TGCGCCAGCAGCCAAGACGGACAGGGTTTTTTTTCACCCCTCCACTTT. Encoded protein: CASSQDGQGFFSPLHF.

This rearrangement joins TRBV4-2 to TRBJ1-1, with 9 positions matching TRBD1. This CDR3 contains 15 residues. Germline CDR1 reads LGHNA; CDR2 reads YNFKEQ. V lost 3 bases and J lost 1; bases outside the gene matches: 3. The CDR3 region has the DNA TGTGCCAGCAGCCAGGACAGGGGAGGGAACACTGAAGCTTTCTTT. Translated: CASSQDRGGNTEAFF.